A selection of T cell receptor beta chains follows, all from one sample in a study of T cell changes during pregnancy in multiple sclerosis. Method: immunoSEQ multiplex PCR; TCRdb's copy keeps in-frame clones and lacks some. This sample yields 50,000 to 70,000 clones, of which 80% to 95% are seen a single time; about 0.85% belongs to the top ten. The sample in question was peripheral blood, obtained in the first trimester of pregnancy. The source of these receptors is a female donor with multiple sclerosis, enrolled in a pregnancy study. Both conserved end residues are part of each CDR3. D genes are given only for firm matches. Clone size is not always given. Where it is, it says once, few, many or a class for expanded clones.

15	TRBJ2-4	NA	many	TRBV4-2	CASSVSGTGVDIQYF	TGTGCCAGCAGCGTGAGCGGAACCGGTGTGGACATTCAGTACTTC
13	TRBJ1-2	NA	NA	TRBV18	CASSPSAGDGYTF	TGTGCCAGCTCACCTTCGGCCGGGGATGGCTACACCTTC
12	TRBJ1-2	NA	NA	TRBV28	CASSFLRSGYTF	TGTGCCAGCAGTTTTTTGAGGAGCGGCTACACCTTC
16	TRBJ2-7	TRBD1	NA	TRBV12-5	CASGLVTGTGVYEQYF	TGTGCTAGTGGTTTGGTAACCGGGACAGGGGTCTACGAGCAGTACTTC
13	TRBJ2-4	NA	NA	TRBV6-5	CASSRVAKNIQYF	TGTGCCAGCAGTAGAGTAGCCAAAAACATTCAGTACTTC
13	TRBJ1-1	NA	NA	TRBV30	CAWSVLRVAEAFF	TGTGCCTGGAGTGTACTCCGGGTGGCTGAAGCTTTCTTT
14	TRBJ2-3	NA	NA	TRBV9	CASSARLGGYTQYF	TGTGCCAGCAGCGCCAGACTCGGGGGTTATACGCAGTATTTT
13	TRBJ1-1	NA	NA	TRBV5-5	CASSTRGVFEAFF	TGTGCCAGCAGCACCCGCGGGGTCTTTGAAGCTTTCTTT
15	TRBJ1-4	NA	once	TRBV11-2	CASSFFRKGDEKLFF	TGTGCCAGCAGCTTCTTCCGGAAGGGGGACGAAAAACTGTTTTTT
14	TRBJ2-5	TRBD2	NA	TRBV6-5	CASRAGTIQETQYF	TGTGCCAGCAGAGCGGGGACTATCCAAGAGACCCAGTACTTC
17	TRBJ2-3	NA	NA	TRBV4-3	CASSQEQGGGRSDTQYF	TGCGCCAGCAGCCAAGAGCAAGGGGGGGGGCGATCAGATACGCAGTATTTT
17	TRBJ2-2	TRBD1	NA	TRBV2	CASKNAGTGGGTGELFF	TGTGCCAGCAAAAACGCCGGGACAGGGGGTGGCACCGGGGAGCTGTTTTTT
14	TRBJ1-4	NA	NA	TRBV6-1	CASARGVESEKLFF	TGTGCCAGCGCACGGGGAGTGGAATCTGAAAAACTGTTTTTT
18	TRBJ1-2	NA	NA	TRBV15	CATSRAPRGTQSNYGYTF	TGTGCCACCAGCAGAGCCCCGAGGGGGACACAGAGTAACTATGGCTACACCTTC
16	TRBJ1-1	TRBD1	NA	TRBV18	CASSFETGGENTEAFF	TGTGCCAGCTCATTTGAGACAGGGGGGGAGAACACTGAAGCTTTCTTT
15	TRBJ2-7	NA	NA	TRBV7-2	CASSPEGQGTYEQYF	TGTGCCAGCAGCCCAGAGGGGCAGGGGACCTACGAGCAGTACTTC
13	TRBJ2-7	NA	NA	TRBV11-1	CASSLDSDYEQYF	TGTGCCAGCAGCCTGGACAGTGACTACGAGCAGTACTTC
17	TRBJ1-2	NA	NA	TRBV21-1	CASRKGTLRPSNYGYTF	TGTGCCAGCAGAAAAGGGACTCTTAGGCCCTCTAACTATGGCTACACCTTC
13	TRBJ1-3	NA	NA	TRBV4-2	CASSPRTGNTIYF	TGTGCCAGCAGCCCGCGGACTGGAAACACCATATATTTT
16	TRBJ2-5	NA	NA	TRBV7-9	CASSFQVQAPQETQYF	TGTGCCAGCAGCTTTCAAGTCCAGGCCCCCCAAGAGACCCAGTACTTC
14	TRBJ2-2	NA	once	TRBV7-3	CASSWSGNTGELFF	TGTGCCAGCAGCTGGTCGGGGAACACCGGGGAGCTGTTTTTT
15	TRBJ1-1	TRBD1	NA	TRBV7-2	CASSSIGQGAVQAFF	TGTGCCAGCAGCTCTATCGGACAGGGGGCTGTCCAAGCTTTCTTT
14	TRBJ1-1	NA	NA	TRBV12-5	CASGQGLANTEAFF	TGTGCTAGTGGTCAGGGCTTAGCGAACACTGAAGCTTTCTTT
16	TRBJ1-4	NA	NA	TRBV5-4	CASSSALAGTREKLFF	TGTGCCAGCAGCTCCGCTTTGGCAGGGACTCGGGAAAAACTGTTTTTT
12	TRBJ2-2	TRBD2	NA	TRBV13	CATGGNTGELFF	TGTGCCACGGGGGGGAACACCGGGGAGCTGTTTTTT
13	TRBJ2-5	TRBD1	NA	TRBV2	CASSRQGPETQYF	TGTGCCAGCAGTCGACAGGGGCCGGAGACCCAGTACTTC
13	TRBJ1-1	TRBD1	few	TRBV9	CASKTGENTEAFF	TGTGCCAGCAAAACAGGGGAGAACACTGAAGCTTTCTTT